This T cell receptor (beta chain) was documented in a study of blood T cells in healthy people across ages (dated by TCRdb to the mid-2010s). At the level of the whole study: In model experiments, template switching captured about one uniquely barcoded TCR beta cDNA molecule for every two T cells. Using deep sequencing normalized with unique cDNA molecular identifiers, the study measured how TCR beta repertoire diversity changes with age. The donors were split into four age groups: young (average around 15 years), middle-aged (about 40), aged (approximately 60) and long-lived (under 90). To avoid experimental bias, donors of different ages were randomly spread across the sequencing lanes. Two additional independent replicas of 1 million unique cDNA reads from the same blood draw were analyzed for two donors (one aged 18 to 29 and one aged 80 or older). The investigation overall reported the following: Compared with the aged group, more naive CD4+ T cells, fewer expanded clones and increased TCR diversity were shown by the long-lived group, suggesting age selection. As age increased, observed TCR beta diversity per million T cells dropped in a roughly linear way, and a significant reduction was already evident by age 40. Total diversity estimates from one million sequenced T cells were considered lower bounds and underestimates. Because profiling used bulk unsorted PBMCs, naive and antigen-experienced compartments could not be compared conclusively. The percentage of naive T cells measured by flow cytometry correlated strongly with observed TCR beta diversity. Because donor CMV infection status was unknown, age-related changes in expanded clonotypes were potentially confounded.

Library generation was performed with 5' RACE. TCRdb shows the sequencer as Illumina HiSeq 2500. A second PCR of about 6 to 12 cycles was performed with a sample-barcoded 5' primer and a J-beta primer mix. A unique molecular identifier was introduced onto each TCR beta cDNA molecule by a template-switch 5' adaptor carrying 12 random nucleotides. At least 2.5 million CDR3-containing paired-end reads were obtained from each sample. First-strand cDNA synthesis was performed from all RNA using the Mint cDNA synthesis kit, with priming by a TRBC-specific oligonucleotide. After uracil-DNA glycosylase treatment, a first 18-cycle PCR used universal primers M1SS and BC2_uni_R on all cDNA. On the study's bioinformatics: Each sample was normalized by randomly selecting 1 million high-quality reads, each carrying a distinct molecular identifier. Instead of being binned into consensus sequences, reads that shared molecular identifiers were thrown out. MiTCR, with a Q25 quality threshold and the strictest error-elimination algorithm, was used for CDR3 identification, clonotype clustering and error correction. A nonparametric unseen species model using Euler transformation provided a lower-bound estimate of total TCR beta diversity. TCRdb handled the public reads itself, with Q25 trimming in fastp and clone calling in MiXCR, and kept productive beta chains. All rows with the same CDR3 protein become a single entry with the most common DNA and genes. These V and J calls derive from TCRdb rather than the authors' analysis. The sample table records about 1.7 million distinct CDR3 sequences; approximately 28% of these occur just once. More than 6% of the sample goes to the ten largest clones.

Donors were 39 systemically healthy Caucasian individuals from Russia aged 6 to 90 years. Each donor gave roughly 9.5 milliliters of peripheral blood, collected into EDTA-treated Vacutainer tubes. Ficoll-Paque density-gradient centrifugation was used to isolate PBMCs, with at least 7 million per sample. Trizol reagent was used to extract total RNA from the PBMCs, yielding at least 5.5 micrograms per sample. For every donor, flow cytometry on a PBMC aliquot measured the percentage of naive CD45RAhigh/CD27high T cells. With respect to this clonotype: The clone's antigen remains unknown. No much larger clone is present one base from it, and per-base qualities are unavailable.

V drops 6 bases and J drops 6 bases, leaving 6 bases in between. The CDR3 starts with the cysteine, ends with the phenylalanine, and has 12 residues. This entry keeps only the CDR3 DNA: 36 bases, framed from base 1. The V gene is TRBV12-3 or TRBV12-4 and the J gene is TRBJ1-6; the D gene identity is not certain. This TCR derives from a woman in her 30s in good health. The source material was blood. CDR3 region: CASRDVNSPLHF. Read as DNA, the sequence is TGTGCCAGCAGGGATGTTAATTCACCCCTCCACTTT.